The clone carrying this T cell receptor (beta chain) showed up many times. Its cognate antigen is unknown. TCRdb recomputed calls from the 5' RACE reads with MiXCR, one row per CDR3 protein. In the table there are some 95,000 distinct CDR3 sequences, 3.5% of which are singletons. The sample comes from a study of neurological immune-mediated disorders. Notes on the study in general: No CDR3 amino acid sequences recurred among expanded clones across subjects, suggesting private repertoires in all groups. In HTLV-1-associated myelopathy, TCR clonal expansion was greatest, whereas multiple sclerosis had the least, falling below healthy controls. According to phylogenetic grouping, one related-CDR3 cluster, a possible signature, contained the repertoires of 18 of 34 multiple sclerosis patients.

Trimming stripped 7 bases from V and 0 bases from J, with 15 bases between. Germline V gives CDR1 MNHEY, CDR2 SVGAGI. This CDR3 spans 15 amino acids. Sequenced material: PBMCs. The source of this sequence is a young woman with multiple sclerosis. This chain uses TRBV6-5 with TRBJ1-2, with D perhaps matching TRBD1 (5 bases). Here the CDR3 DNA reads TGTGCCAGCACCCTTTCGACGGACACTAACTATGGCTACACCTTC. Protein sequence: CASTLSTDTNYGYTF.